This entry lists 11 T cell receptor beta chains sequenced from one sample in a study of T-cell reconstitution after alpha-beta-depleted transplantation in children. Researchers prepared the TCRbeta library using unique molecular identifiers, the study reports. TCRdb recomputed calls from the PCR reads with MiXCR, one row per CDR3 protein. The sample yields 200,000 to 250,000 distinct CDR3 sequences, roughly 8% seen once. The sample was PBMCs, mostly from graft donor cells, taken 180 days after TCRalphabeta/CD19-depleted stem cell transplant. These TCRs come from a male patient aged 10 to 17 who had a stem cell transplant for acute lymphoblastic leukemia, so the T cells may come from the graft donor.

This clonotype has at least ten counts. The chain couples TRBV12-3 or TRBV12-4 to TRBJ2-4; possible D gene TRBD2, 7 bases. This CDR3 region has 14 residues. Trimming left V 3 bases short and J 8 bases short, with 14 bases between. The DNA of the CDR3 is TGTGCCAGCAGTTTGGGGGGGGCCGAGTACATTCAGTACTTC. It encodes CASSLGGAEYIQYF.

This clonotype was detected many times. The CDR3 DNA is TGTGCCAGCAGCCAACTCCCTTGGGAGGGTGAGACCCAGTACTTC. Translation: CASSQLPWEGETQYF. This rearrangement joins TRBV14 to TRBJ2-5; TRBD2 matches 7 bases. The germline CDR1 and CDR2 sequences are SGHDN and FVKESK. The V gene end was trimmed by 2 bases and the J gene end by 5 bases; junction bases not matched to a gene: 8. There are 15 residues in the CDR3.

This clonotype appeared many times. The chain links TRBV29-1 to TRBJ1-6; D is undetermined. Germline CDR1 SQVTM, CDR2 ANQGSEA. The V end lost 7 bases, the J end lost 5 bases, and 18 bases lay between the germline ends. The CDR3 is made up of 15 amino acids. The CDR3 DNA reads TGCAGCGGTGACAAGAAGGCACGGGATAATTCACCCCTCCACTTT. This encodes CSGDKKARDNSPLHF.

The table lists this clonotype with many counts. This chain uses TRBV12-3 or TRBV12-4 with TRBJ2-3; D is unresolved. CDR3 size: 13 residues. V was clipped by 7 bases and J by 1 base, with 9 bases between them. The CDR3 DNA reads as TGTGCCAGCACCCCCGGCGGCACAGATACGCAGTATTTT. Translation gives CASTPGGTDTQYF.

This clonotype was picked up many times. The V gene is TRBV7-8, the J gene TRBJ2-3; D possibly corresponds to TRBD1 (6 bases). CDR1 and CDR2 from the germline V gene are SGHVS and FQNEAQ. V lost 4 bases and J 0 bases, leaving 14 bases between the germline ends. The CDR3 extends over 16 amino acids. The chain's CDR3 is CASSSRWDTSTDTQYF. The CDR3 bases are TGTGCCAGCAGCTCCCGTTGGGACACTAGCACAGATACGCAGTATTTT.

The genes are TRBV12-5 and TRBJ2-3, with unresolved D. V was pared by 7 bases and J by 2 bases, with 7 bases between. Germline values: CDR1 LGHNT, CDR2 FRNRAP. The CDR3 spans 12 residues. The CDR3 reads CASAKYTDTQYF. CDR3 nucleotides: TGTGCTAGTGCCAAATACACAGATACGCAGTATTTT. The variable domain in full, with the rest retrieved from reference TRBV12-5 and TRBJ2-3, is DARVTQTPRHKVTEMGQEVTMRCQPILGHNTVFWYRQTMMQGLELLAYFRNRAPLDDSGMPKDRFSAEMPDATLATLKIQPSEPRDSAVYFCASAKYTDTQYFGPGTRLTVL.

The sample holds many counts of this clonotype. The chain is built from TRBV29-1 and TRBJ2-5; unclear D gene. Trimming took 8 bases from V and 5 from J, leaving 9 bases between them. In germline, CDR1 is SQVTM, CDR2 ANQGSEA. The length of the CDR3 is 10 residues. Here the CDR3 reads CSPGGETQYF. The CDR3 DNA follows: TGCAGCCCCGGTGGGGAGACCCAGTACTTC.

This chain links TRBV18 with TRBJ2-7; D is undetermined. The germline CDR1 and CDR2 sequences are KGHSH and LQKENI. V gave up 8 bases and J gave up 2 bases, with 10 bases separating them. This CDR3 comprises 12 residues. The CDR3 loop reads CASAPGPYEQYF. CDR3 DNA: TGTGCCAGCGCCCCGGGCCCCTACGAGCAGTACTTC.

This clonotype was observed many times. Mismatch with germline at one junction end may stem from a read error. The CDR3 region is CASSLDGPEDEQFF. The CDR3 DNA is TGTGCCAGCAGCCTAGACGGCCCCGAGGATGAGCAGTTCTTC. The chain is built from TRBV11-2 and TRBJ2-1; D is uncertain. The CDR3 is 14 amino acids. Germline V gives CDR1 SGHAT, CDR2 FQNNGV.

The sample holds many counts of this clonotype. The V gene is TRBV12-3 or TRBV12-4, the J gene TRBJ2-5; possible D gene TRBD2, 6 bases. CDR3 size: 14 residues. Trimming removed 5 bases from V and 5 bases from J, with 15 bases in between. The CDR3 bases are TGTGCCAGCAGTCTCCGGGACTGGCTGGAGACCCAGTACTTC. It encodes CASSLRDWLETQYF.

This clonotype was seen many times. This sequence joins TRBV15 and TRBJ2-3, with 11 nucleotides matching TRBD2. CDR3 length equals 16 residues. V shed 0 bases, J shed 2 bases, and the junction held 1 base outside the gene matches. Germline assignment: CDR1 LNHNV and CDR2 YYDKDF (reference sequence). The chain's CDR3 is CATSRETSGVTDTQYF. The CDR3 coding sequence is TGTGCCACCAGCAGAGAGACTAGCGGGGTCACAGATACGCAGTATTTT.